These 5 T cell receptor beta chains were all obtained from the same sample, sequenced in a study of T-cell reconstitution after alpha-beta-depleted transplantation in children. Preparing the TCRbeta library involved the use of unique molecular identifiers. Each CDR3 protein is one row after TCRdb ran MiXCR on the PCR reads. The sample has 600,000 to 800,000 distinct CDR3 sequences, roughly 13% seen once. Material: PBMCs, obtained before TCRalphabeta/CD19-depleted stem cell transplant. All receptors come from a girl aged 2 to 9 with congenital amegakaryocytic thrombocytopenia, due to receive a stem cell transplant.

There are many counts of this clonotype. The chain has TRBV10-3 and TRBJ1-1, with D perhaps TRBD1 (6 bases). V was shortened by 0 bases and J by 1 base, with 18 bases between the two germline ends. Germline V gene data show CDR1 as ENHRY and CDR2 as SYGVKD. The CDR3 is 18 residues long. The CDR3 spells CAISESTQTGWRNTEAFF. The CDR3 DNA sequence: TGTGCCATCAGTGAGTCGACTCAGACAGGCTGGAGGAACACTGAAGCTTTCTTT.

The J gene is TRBJ1-3, the V gene TRBV29-1; D is undetermined. Germline V gives CDR1 SQVTM, CDR2 ANQGSEA. The CDR3 is 12 residues long. The V and J ends lost 5 bases and 4 bases respectively, with 9 bases between them. CDR3 nucleotides: TGCAGCGTTCGGTCCGCGGGAAACACCATATATTTT. Its translation: CSVRSAGNTIYF.

Written as DNA, the CDR3 is TGTGCCACCAGTCAGGAAAATCAGCCCCAGCATTTT. Its translation is CATSQENQPQHF. The V call is TRBV15, the J call TRBJ1-5; no clear D gene. V lost 6 bases and J 4 bases, leaving 7 bases between the germline ends. CDR3 length: 12 residues. The germline CDR1 and CDR2 sequences are LNHNV and YYDKDF (reference sequence).

This clonotype occurred many times. The CDR3 here is CASSPDGTSFSNEQFF. CDR3 bases: TGTGCCAGCAGTCCCGATGGGACTAGCTTTTCCAATGAGCAGTTCTTC. The chain couples TRBV12-3 or TRBV12-4 to TRBJ2-1, with 9 bases fitting TRBD2. Losses at the gene ends were 5 bases for V and 6 bases for J; bases not matched to a gene: 11. This CDR3 region has 16 residues.

This clonotype was found a few times. The chain recombines TRBV20-1 with TRBJ2-1; D tentatively reads TRBD1 or TRBD2 (6 bases each). This CDR3 region has 16 residues. Per germline, CDR1 DFQATT and CDR2 SNEGSKA (reference sequence). V gave up 6 bases and J gave up 3 bases, with 21 bases separating them. DNA of the CDR3: TGCAGTGCCTCGGATACTAGCCGACAGGTCTACAATGAGCAGTTCTTC. Its translation: CSASDTSRQVYNEQFF.